The rows below give T cell receptor beta chains drawn from one sample of a study of CD8+ T cells in alopecia areata. Some clones are missing from TCRdb's copy, which holds only in-frame ones; the method was immunoSEQ multiplex PCR. The sample includes 200,000 or so clones, 58% of them seen just once. This specimen consisted of CD4+ T cells sorted from blood, obtained at week 24, from a patient treated with tofacitinib. The receptor source for this set is a human donor with alopecia areata. Both conserved end residues are part of each CDR3. Each record gives: CDR3 DNA, CDR3 protein, J gene, D gene, clone size, V gene. The D gene is left open where the match is weak. Not every row has a clone size; where given, it reads once, few, many or a size class.

CDR3 DNA: TGTGCCAGCAGTTCGTTTAGCAATCAGCCCCAGCATTTT
CDR3 protein: CASSSFSNQPQHF
J gene: TRBJ1-5
D gene: .
clone size: .
V gene: TRBV27

CDR3 DNA: TGTGCCAGCAGCTTGGAGGCAGGGGAGCAAGAGACCCAGTACTTC
CDR3 protein: CASSLEAGEQETQYF
J gene: TRBJ2-5
D gene: .
clone size: .
V gene: TRBV5-4

CDR3 DNA: TGCAGCGTTGGACAGGAACGGTCGGGGCCCCTGAGCACAGATACGCAGTATTTT
CDR3 protein: CSVGQERSGPLSTDTQYF
J gene: TRBJ2-3
D gene: .
clone size: .
V gene: TRBV29-1

CDR3 DNA: TGTGCCAGCAGGGAACGGGGGGGGGAGCAGTACTTC
CDR3 protein: CASRERGGEQYF
J gene: TRBJ2-7
D gene: TRBD2
clone size: .
V gene: TRBV6-5

CDR3 DNA: TGTGCCAGCAGACCACAGGGCGCCGGGGAGCTGTTTTTT
CDR3 protein: CASRPQGAGELFF
J gene: TRBJ2-2
D gene: .
clone size: .
V gene: TRBV7-7

CDR3 DNA: TGTGCCATCAGTGAGTCAAACGAGCAGTACTTC
CDR3 protein: CAISESNEQYF
J gene: TRBJ2-7
D gene: .
clone size: .
V gene: TRBV10-3

CDR3 DNA: TGTGCCAGCAGCTTAAGGGAGGGCAATCAGCCCCAGCATTTT
CDR3 protein: CASSLREGNQPQHF
J gene: TRBJ1-5
D gene: .
clone size: .
V gene: TRBV7-2

CDR3 DNA: TGCAGTGCCAGCTTTCGCAATGAGCAGTTCTTC
CDR3 protein: CSASFRNEQFF
J gene: TRBJ2-1
D gene: .
clone size: once
V gene: TRBV20-1

CDR3 DNA: TGTGCCAGCAGTGTCCTAGCGGGAGGGAACACCGGGGAGCTGTTTTTT
CDR3 protein: CASSVLAGGNTGELFF
J gene: TRBJ2-2
D gene: TRBD2
clone size: few
V gene: TRBV7-9

CDR3 DNA: TGCGCCAGCAGCCAAGATGGTGGGGCAGCCGCGAACACCGGGGAGCTGTTTTTT
CDR3 protein: CASSQDGGAAANTGELFF
J gene: TRBJ2-2
D gene: .
clone size: once
V gene: TRBV4-1

CDR3 DNA: TGTGCCTGGAGTAACGGGAGGAGAGGAAACACCATATATTTT
CDR3 protein: CAWSNGRRGNTIYF
J gene: TRBJ1-3
D gene: .
clone size: .
V gene: TRBV30

CDR3 DNA: TGTGCCAGCAGCTTAGATCCAGCGGGGGGCACAGATACGCAGTATTTT
CDR3 protein: CASSLDPAGGTDTQYF
J gene: TRBJ2-3
D gene: TRBD2
clone size: .
V gene: TRBV7-8

CDR3 DNA: TGTGCCTGGAGTGTACGACAGGGGGCCGTCTATGGCTACACCTTC
CDR3 protein: CAWSVRQGAVYGYTF
J gene: TRBJ1-2
D gene: TRBD1
clone size: .
V gene: TRBV30

CDR3 DNA: TGTGCCAGCAGCAGGACTAACCAAGAGACCCAGTACTTC
CDR3 protein: CASSRTNQETQYF
J gene: TRBJ2-5
D gene: .
clone size: .
V gene: TRBV2

CDR3 DNA: TGTGCCAGCAGCGCGAGACAGGGCGGCTACACCTTC
CDR3 protein: CASSARQGGYTF
J gene: TRBJ1-2
D gene: TRBD1
clone size: few
V gene: TRBV9

CDR3 DNA: TGCAGCGTTGATGGGGCCTACAACACTGAAGCTTTCTTT
CDR3 protein: CSVDGAYNTEAFF
J gene: TRBJ1-1
D gene: .
clone size: .
V gene: TRBV29-1

CDR3 DNA: TGCGCCAGCAGCTTGGGCTGGGATGAGCAGTTCTTC
CDR3 protein: CASSLGWDEQFF
J gene: TRBJ2-1
D gene: .
clone size: .
V gene: TRBV5-1

CDR3 DNA: TGCGCCAGCAGCCGAGATGGCAGGAACACCGGGGAGCTGTTTTTT
CDR3 protein: CASSRDGRNTGELFF
J gene: TRBJ2-2
D gene: .
clone size: .
V gene: TRBV5-1

CDR3 DNA: TGTGCCAGCAGCTTGGCTGGGTTTGAGCAGTTCTTC
CDR3 protein: CASSLAGFEQFF
J gene: TRBJ2-1
D gene: .
clone size: .
V gene: TRBV5-6

CDR3 DNA: TGTGCCACCAGCAGAGAAGGGGCAGGGGGCCGTTATGGCTACACCTTC
CDR3 protein: CATSREGAGGRYGYTF
J gene: TRBJ1-2
D gene: TRBD1
clone size: few
V gene: TRBV15

CDR3 DNA: TGTGCCAGCAGCTTAGGTCTCTCTCAAGAGACCCAGTACTTC
CDR3 protein: CASSLGLSQETQYF
J gene: TRBJ2-5
D gene: .
clone size: .
V gene: TRBV7-9

CDR3 DNA: TGCAGCGTTTTGGACGGTACCACTGTCGGCACCTTC
CDR3 protein: CSVLDGTTVGTF
J gene: TRBJ1-2
D gene: .
clone size: .
V gene: TRBV29-1

CDR3 DNA: TGTGCCAGCAGTTCCACCGGGACAGGGGAAGAGACCCAGTACTTC
CDR3 protein: CASSSTGTGEETQYF
J gene: TRBJ2-5
D gene: TRBD1
clone size: once
V gene: TRBV28

CDR3 DNA: TGTGCCAGTACCGTCACTAATAGCAATCAGCCCCAGCATTTT
CDR3 protein: CASTVTNSNQPQHF
J gene: TRBJ1-5
D gene: .
clone size: .
V gene: TRBV19

CDR3 DNA: TGTGCCAGCTTCGGCGGTGTATCCTACGAGCAGTACTTC
CDR3 protein: CASFGGVSYEQYF
J gene: TRBJ2-7
D gene: .
clone size: .
V gene: TRBV27

CDR3 DNA: TGTGCCAGCAGTTCGGGTCCGGTGTGGGGCGAAGAGACCCAGTACTTC
CDR3 protein: CASSSGPVWGEETQYF
J gene: TRBJ2-5
D gene: .
clone size: .
V gene: TRBV28

CDR3 DNA: TGCAGCGTTGGGGGCAGGGGGCAGGATCAGCCCCAGCATTTT
CDR3 protein: CSVGGRGQDQPQHF
J gene: TRBJ1-5
D gene: TRBD1
clone size: .
V gene: TRBV29-1

CDR3 DNA: TGTGCCAGCAGTCTAACTAGCGGGGGGCTTGGGTGGTACGAGCAGTACTTC
CDR3 protein: CASSLTSGGLGWYEQYF
J gene: TRBJ2-7
D gene: TRBD2
clone size: .
V gene: TRBV27

CDR3 DNA: TGTGCCTGGAGTCCCGGACTTGAACAAGAGACCCAGTACTTC
CDR3 protein: CAWSPGLEQETQYF
J gene: TRBJ2-5
D gene: .
clone size: .
V gene: TRBV30

CDR3 DNA: TGTGCCAGCCAGCCGGGCCAAGAGACCCAGTACTTC
CDR3 protein: CASQPGQETQYF
J gene: TRBJ2-5
D gene: .
clone size: .
V gene: TRBV7-2

CDR3 DNA: TGTGCCAGCAGCATGGACAGGAGCACAGATACGCAGTATTTT
CDR3 protein: CASSMDRSTDTQYF
J gene: TRBJ2-3
D gene: TRBD1
clone size: .
V gene: TRBV2

CDR3 DNA: TGTGCCAGCAGCCACGGCACTAGCTTTCTAAGGACAGATACGCAGTATTTT
CDR3 protein: CASSHGTSFLRTDTQYF
J gene: TRBJ2-3
D gene: .
clone size: once
V gene: TRBV7-4

CDR3 DNA: TGCAGCGTTGGGACAGGGGGCCAAGAGACCCAGTACTTC
CDR3 protein: CSVGTGGQETQYF
J gene: TRBJ2-5
D gene: TRBD1
clone size: .
V gene: TRBV29-1

CDR3 DNA: TGTGCCAGCAGCCCCCAAGGGGGGCCGGTCGAGCAGTACTTC
CDR3 protein: CASSPQGGPVEQYF
J gene: TRBJ2-7
D gene: .
clone size: few
V gene: TRBV7-2

CDR3 DNA: TGTGCCAGCAGCTTGAGCGGTTCCACAGATACGCAGTATTTT
CDR3 protein: CASSLSGSTDTQYF
J gene: TRBJ2-3
D gene: .
clone size: .
V gene: TRBV7-2

CDR3 DNA: TGCGCCAGCAGCTCCCAGGGCTACACTGAAGCTTTCTTT
CDR3 protein: CASSSQGYTEAFF
J gene: TRBJ1-1
D gene: .
clone size: .
V gene: TRBV5-1

CDR3 DNA: TGTGCCAGCAGCAATCCCTTAGCCAAAAACATTCAGTACTTC
CDR3 protein: CASSNPLAKNIQYF
J gene: TRBJ2-4
D gene: .
clone size: .
V gene: TRBV9

CDR3 DNA: TGCAGCGTTGTTACCCCCGGGGGTAGGGATGAGCAGTTCTTC
CDR3 protein: CSVVTPGGRDEQFF
J gene: TRBJ2-1
D gene: .
clone size: few
V gene: TRBV29-1

CDR3 DNA: TGCGCCAGCAGCTTGTACGCGGGAGGACAAGAGACCCAGTACTTC
CDR3 protein: CASSLYAGGQETQYF
J gene: TRBJ2-5
D gene: TRBD2
clone size: .
V gene: TRBV5-1

CDR3 DNA: TGTGCCTGGAACGGGGGTCCGCCTAACTATGGCTACACCTTC
CDR3 protein: CAWNGGPPNYGYTF
J gene: TRBJ1-2
D gene: .
clone size: .
V gene: TRBV30

CDR3 DNA: TGCGCCAGCAGCCCAGGGACTTTGGAGACCCAGTACTTC
CDR3 protein: CASSPGTLETQYF
J gene: TRBJ2-5
D gene: .
clone size: .
V gene: TRBV4-1

CDR3 DNA: TGTGCCAGCAGCAGCCAGGGGGCAGGCGGCTCTTCGAGCTACACCTTC
CDR3 protein: CASSSQGAGGSSSYTF
J gene: TRBJ1-2
D gene: TRBD1
clone size: once
V gene: TRBV5-6

CDR3 DNA: TGTGCCTGGGGCCCTCGCGGGGGCTACACCTTC
CDR3 protein: CAWGPRGGYTF
J gene: TRBJ1-2
D gene: .
clone size: .
V gene: TRBV14

CDR3 DNA: TGTGCCAGCAGCCAGGACAGGGGACAAGAGACCCAGTACTTC
CDR3 protein: CASSQDRGQETQYF
J gene: TRBJ2-5
D gene: TRBD1
clone size: .
V gene: TRBV7-7

CDR3 DNA: TGCAGCGTTGTGGGACAGGGGAATGGCTACACCTTC
CDR3 protein: CSVVGQGNGYTF
J gene: TRBJ1-2
D gene: TRBD1
clone size: few
V gene: TRBV29-1

CDR3 DNA: TGTGCCAGCAGTATTCGTACCGGGGAGCTGTTTTTT
CDR3 protein: CASSIRTGELFF
J gene: TRBJ2-2
D gene: .
clone size: .
V gene: TRBV27

CDR3 DNA: TGTGCCAGCAGTTTAACGGGGGAGCGAGAGACCCAGTACTTC
CDR3 protein: CASSLTGERETQYF
J gene: TRBJ2-5
D gene: .
clone size: few
V gene: TRBV28